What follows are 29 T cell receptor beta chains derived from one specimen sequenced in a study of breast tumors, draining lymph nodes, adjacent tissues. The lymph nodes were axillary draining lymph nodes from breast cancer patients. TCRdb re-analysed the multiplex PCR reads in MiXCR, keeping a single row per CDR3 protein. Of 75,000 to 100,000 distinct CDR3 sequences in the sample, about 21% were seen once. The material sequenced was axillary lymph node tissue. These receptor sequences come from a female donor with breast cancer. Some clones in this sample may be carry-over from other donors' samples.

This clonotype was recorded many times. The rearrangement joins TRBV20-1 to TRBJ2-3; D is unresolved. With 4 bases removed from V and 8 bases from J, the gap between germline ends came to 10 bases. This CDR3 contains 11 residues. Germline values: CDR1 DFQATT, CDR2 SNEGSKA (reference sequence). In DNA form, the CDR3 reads TGCAGTGCTATCTCCGGTCGTACGCAGTATTTT. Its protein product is CSAISGRTQYF.

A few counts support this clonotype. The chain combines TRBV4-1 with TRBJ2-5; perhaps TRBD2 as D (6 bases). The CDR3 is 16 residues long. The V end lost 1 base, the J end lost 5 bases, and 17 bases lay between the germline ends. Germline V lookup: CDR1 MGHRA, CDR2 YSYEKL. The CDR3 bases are TGCGCCAGCAGCCAAGCGGCTAGCACTCGGGGGGAGACCCAGTACTTC. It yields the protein CASSQAASTRGETQYF.

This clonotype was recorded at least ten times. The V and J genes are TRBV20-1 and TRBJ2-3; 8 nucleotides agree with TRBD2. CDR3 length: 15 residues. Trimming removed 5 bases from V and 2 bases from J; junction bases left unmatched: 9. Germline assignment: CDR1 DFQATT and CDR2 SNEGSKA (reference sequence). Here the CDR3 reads CSASALAVITDTQYF. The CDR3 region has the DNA TGCAGTGCTTCTGCACTAGCGGTTATCACAGATACGCAGTATTTT.

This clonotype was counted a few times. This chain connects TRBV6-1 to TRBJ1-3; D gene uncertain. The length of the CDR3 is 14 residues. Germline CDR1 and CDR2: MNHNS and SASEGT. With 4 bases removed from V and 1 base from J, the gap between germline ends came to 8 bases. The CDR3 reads CASSVGQSGNTIYF. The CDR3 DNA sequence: TGTGCCAGCAGTGTGGGCCAATCTGGAAACACCATATATTTT.

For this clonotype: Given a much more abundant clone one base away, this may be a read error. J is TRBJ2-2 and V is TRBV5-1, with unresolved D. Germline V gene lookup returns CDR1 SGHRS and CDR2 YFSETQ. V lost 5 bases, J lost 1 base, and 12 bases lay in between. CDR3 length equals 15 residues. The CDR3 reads CASRVPLGNTGELFF. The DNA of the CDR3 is TGCGCCAGCAGGGTACCACTGGGGAACACCGGGGAGCTGTTTTTT.

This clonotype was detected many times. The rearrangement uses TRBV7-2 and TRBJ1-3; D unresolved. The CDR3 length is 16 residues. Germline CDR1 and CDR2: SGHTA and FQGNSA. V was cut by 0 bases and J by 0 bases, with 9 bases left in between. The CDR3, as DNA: TGTGCCAGCAGCTTAGCCATGGGCGTCTCTGGAAACACCATATATTTT. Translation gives CASSLAMGVSGNTIYF.

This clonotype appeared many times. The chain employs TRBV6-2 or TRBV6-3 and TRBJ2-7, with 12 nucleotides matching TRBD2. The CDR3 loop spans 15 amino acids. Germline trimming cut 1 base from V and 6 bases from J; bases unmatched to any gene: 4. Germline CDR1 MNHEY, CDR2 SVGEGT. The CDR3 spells CASSYLASGRGEQYF. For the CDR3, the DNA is TGTGCCAGCAGTTACTTGGCTAGCGGGAGGGGCGAGCAGTACTTC.

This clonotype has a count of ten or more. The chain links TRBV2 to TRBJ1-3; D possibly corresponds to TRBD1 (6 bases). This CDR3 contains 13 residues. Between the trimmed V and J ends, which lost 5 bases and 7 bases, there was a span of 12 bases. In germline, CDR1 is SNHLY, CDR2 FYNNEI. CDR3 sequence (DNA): TGTGCCAGCAGTACAGGCCAGGGGAACACCATATATTTT. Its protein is CASSTGQGNTIYF. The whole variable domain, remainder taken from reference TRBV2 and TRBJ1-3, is EPEVTQTPSHQVTQMGQEVILRCVPISNHLYFYWYRQILGQKVEFLVSFYNNEISEKSEIFDDQFSVERPDGSNFTLKIRSTKLEDSAMYFCASSTGQGNTIYFGEGSWLTVV.

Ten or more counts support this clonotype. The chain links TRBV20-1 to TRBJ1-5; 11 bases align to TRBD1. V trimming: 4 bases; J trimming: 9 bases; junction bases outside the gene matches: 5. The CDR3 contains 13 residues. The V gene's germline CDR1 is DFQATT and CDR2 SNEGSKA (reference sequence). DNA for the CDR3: TGCAGTGCTAAGGACAGGGGGCGCGGGCCCCAGCATTTT. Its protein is CSAKDRGRGPQHF.

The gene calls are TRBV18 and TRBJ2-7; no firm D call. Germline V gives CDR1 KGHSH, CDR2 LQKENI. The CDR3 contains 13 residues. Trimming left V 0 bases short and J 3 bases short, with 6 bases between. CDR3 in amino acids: CASSPPSVYEQYF. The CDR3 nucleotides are TGTGCCAGCTCACCACCTTCCGTCTACGAGCAGTACTTC.

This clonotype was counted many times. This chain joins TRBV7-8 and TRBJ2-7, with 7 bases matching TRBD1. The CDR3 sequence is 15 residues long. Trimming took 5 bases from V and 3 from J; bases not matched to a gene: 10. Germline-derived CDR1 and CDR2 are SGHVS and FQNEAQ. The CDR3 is CASSDREHPGYEQYF. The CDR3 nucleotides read TGTGCCAGCAGCGACAGGGAACATCCCGGCTACGAGCAGTACTTC.

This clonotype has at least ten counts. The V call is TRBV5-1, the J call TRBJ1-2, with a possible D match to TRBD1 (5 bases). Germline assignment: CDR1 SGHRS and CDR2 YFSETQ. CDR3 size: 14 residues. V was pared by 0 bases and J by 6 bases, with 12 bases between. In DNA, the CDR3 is TGCGCCAGCAGCTTGGAAGGCCAGGGAAATGGCTACACCTTC. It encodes CASSLEGQGNGYTF. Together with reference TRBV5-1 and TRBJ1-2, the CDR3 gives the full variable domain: KAGVTQTPRYLIKTRGQQVTLSCSPISGHRSVSWYQQTPGQGLQFLFEYFSETQRNKGNFPGRFSGRQFSNSRSEMNVSTLELGDSALYLCASSLEGQGNGYTFGSGTRLTVV.

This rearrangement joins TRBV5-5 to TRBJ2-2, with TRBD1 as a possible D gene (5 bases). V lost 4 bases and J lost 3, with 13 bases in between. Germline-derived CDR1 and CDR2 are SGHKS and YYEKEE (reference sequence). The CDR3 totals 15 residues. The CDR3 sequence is CASSPETDDTGELFF. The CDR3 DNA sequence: TGTGCCAGCAGCCCCGAGACAGACGACACCGGGGAGCTGTTTTTT. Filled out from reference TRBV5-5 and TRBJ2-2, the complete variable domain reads DAGVTQSPTHLIKTRGQQVTLRCSPISGHKSVSWYQQVLGQGPQFIFQYYEKEERGRGNFPDRFSARQFPNYSSELNVNALLLGDSALYLCASSPETDDTGELFFGEGSRLTVL.

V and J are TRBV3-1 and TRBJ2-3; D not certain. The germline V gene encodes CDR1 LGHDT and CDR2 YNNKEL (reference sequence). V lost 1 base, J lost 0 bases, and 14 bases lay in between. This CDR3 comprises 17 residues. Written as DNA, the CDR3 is TGTGCCAGCAGCCAAGGTTTCGGCGGAGCTAGCACAGATACGCAGTATTTT. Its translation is CASSQGFGGASTDTQYF.

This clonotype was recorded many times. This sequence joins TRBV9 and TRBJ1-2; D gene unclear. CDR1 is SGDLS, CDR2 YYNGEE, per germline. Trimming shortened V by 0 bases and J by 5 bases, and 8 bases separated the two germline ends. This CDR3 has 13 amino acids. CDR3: CASSVDQNYGYTF. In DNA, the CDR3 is TGTGCCAGCAGCGTAGACCAGAATTATGGCTACACCTTC.

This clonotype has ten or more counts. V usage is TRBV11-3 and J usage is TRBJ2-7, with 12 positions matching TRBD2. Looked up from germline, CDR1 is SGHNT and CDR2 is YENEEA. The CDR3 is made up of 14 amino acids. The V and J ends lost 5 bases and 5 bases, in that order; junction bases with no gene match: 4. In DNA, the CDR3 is TGTGCCAGCAGCGTACTAGCGGGAGGCCACGAGCAGTACTTC. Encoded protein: CASSVLAGGHEQYF.

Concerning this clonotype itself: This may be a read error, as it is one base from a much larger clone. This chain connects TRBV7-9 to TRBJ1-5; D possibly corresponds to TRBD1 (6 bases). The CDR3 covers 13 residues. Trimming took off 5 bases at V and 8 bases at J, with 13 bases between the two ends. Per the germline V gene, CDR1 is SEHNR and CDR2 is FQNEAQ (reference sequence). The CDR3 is CASSKTTGKPQHF. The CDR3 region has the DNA TGTGCCAGCAGCAAAACAACAGGGAAGCCCCAGCATTTT.

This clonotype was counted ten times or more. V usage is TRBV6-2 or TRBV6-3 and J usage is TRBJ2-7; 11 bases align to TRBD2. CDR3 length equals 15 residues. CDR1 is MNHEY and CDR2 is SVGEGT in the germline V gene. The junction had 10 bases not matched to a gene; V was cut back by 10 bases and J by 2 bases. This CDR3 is CATAAPGLAAYEQYF. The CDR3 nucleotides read TGTGCCACTGCGGCTCCGGGACTAGCGGCCTACGAGCAGTACTTC.

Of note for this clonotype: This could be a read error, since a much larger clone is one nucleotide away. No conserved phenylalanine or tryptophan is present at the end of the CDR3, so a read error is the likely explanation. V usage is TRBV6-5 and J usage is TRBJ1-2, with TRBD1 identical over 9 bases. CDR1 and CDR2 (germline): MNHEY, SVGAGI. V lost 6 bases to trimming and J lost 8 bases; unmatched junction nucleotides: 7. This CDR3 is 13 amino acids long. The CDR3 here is CASSRGQGRGYTI. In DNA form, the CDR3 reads TGTGCCAGCAGCCGGGGACAGGGCCGCGGCTACACCATC.

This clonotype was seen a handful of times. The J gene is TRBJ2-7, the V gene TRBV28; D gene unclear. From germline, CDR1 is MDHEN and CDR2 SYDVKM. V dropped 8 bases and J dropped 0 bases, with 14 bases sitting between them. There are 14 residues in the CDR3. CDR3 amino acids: CASYETGSSYEQYF. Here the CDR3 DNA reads TGTGCCAGCTACGAGACCGGTAGCTCCTACGAGCAGTACTTC. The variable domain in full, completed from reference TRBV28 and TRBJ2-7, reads DVKVTQSSRYLVKRTGEKVFLECVQDMDHENMFWYRQDPGLGLRLIYFSYDVKMKEKGDIPEGYSVSREKKERFSLILESASTNQTSMYLCASYETGSSYEQYFGPGTRLTVT.

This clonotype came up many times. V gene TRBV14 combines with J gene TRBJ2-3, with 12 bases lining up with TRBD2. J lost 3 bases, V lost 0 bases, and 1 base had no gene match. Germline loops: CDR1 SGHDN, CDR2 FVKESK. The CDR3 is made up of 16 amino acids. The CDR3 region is CASSQEGTSGTDTQYF. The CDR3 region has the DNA TGTGCCAGCAGCCAAGAGGGGACTAGCGGGACAGATACGCAGTATTTT.

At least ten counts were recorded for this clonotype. The CDR3 bases are TGTGCCAGCAGTTACCTCCTGACAGGGAGCTACGAGCAGTACTTC. Protein sequence: CASSYLLTGSYEQYF. The rearrangement links TRBV6-6 to TRBJ2-7, with TRBD1 matching over 7 bases. Germline CDR1 reads MNHNY; CDR2 reads SVGAGI (reference sequence). CDR3 length: 15 amino acids. Unmatched junction bases numbered 7, after V lost 2 bases and J lost 3 bases.

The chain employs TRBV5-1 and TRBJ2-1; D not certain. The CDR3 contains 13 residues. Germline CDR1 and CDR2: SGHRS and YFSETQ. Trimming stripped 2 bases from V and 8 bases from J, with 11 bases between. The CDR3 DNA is TGCGCCAGCAGCTTACAGCTGGTCCATGAGCAGTTCTTC. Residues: CASSLQLVHEQFF.

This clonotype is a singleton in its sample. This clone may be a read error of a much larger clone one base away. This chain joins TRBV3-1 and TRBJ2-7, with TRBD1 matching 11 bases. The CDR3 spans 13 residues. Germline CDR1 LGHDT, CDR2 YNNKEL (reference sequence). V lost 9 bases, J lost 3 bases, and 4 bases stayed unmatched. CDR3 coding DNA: TGTGCCAGTGGACAGGGGGCTATCTACGAGCAGTACTTC. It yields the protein CASGQGAIYEQYF.

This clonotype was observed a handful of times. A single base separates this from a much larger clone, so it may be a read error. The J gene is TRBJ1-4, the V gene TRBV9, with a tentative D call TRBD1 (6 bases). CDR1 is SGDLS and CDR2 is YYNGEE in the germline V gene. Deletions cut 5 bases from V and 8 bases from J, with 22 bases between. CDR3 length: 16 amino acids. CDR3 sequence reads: CASSATTGQGGEKLFF. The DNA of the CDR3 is TGTGCCAGCAGTGCGACGACCGGACAAGGGGGGGAAAAACTGTTTTTT.

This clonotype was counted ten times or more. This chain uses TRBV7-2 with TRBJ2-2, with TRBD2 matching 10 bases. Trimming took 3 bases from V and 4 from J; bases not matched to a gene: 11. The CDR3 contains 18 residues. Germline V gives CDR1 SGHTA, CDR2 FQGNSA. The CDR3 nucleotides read TGTGCCAGCAGCTTTAGGTCAGCGGGAGGGCCGCGCACCGGGGAGCTGTTTTTT. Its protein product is CASSFRSAGGPRTGELFF.

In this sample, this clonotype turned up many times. The chain's CDR3 is CASSPGGGSLYNEQFF. CDR3 DNA: TGTGCCAGCAGCCCGGGAGGCGGGAGCCTCTACAATGAGCAGTTCTTC. The chain uses TRBV5-4 and TRBJ2-1; TRBD2 matches 7 bases. V lost 4 bases and J lost 3; bases outside the gene matches: 10. The CDR3 loop spans 16 amino acids. The V gene's germline CDR1 is SGHNT and CDR2 YYREEE (reference sequence).

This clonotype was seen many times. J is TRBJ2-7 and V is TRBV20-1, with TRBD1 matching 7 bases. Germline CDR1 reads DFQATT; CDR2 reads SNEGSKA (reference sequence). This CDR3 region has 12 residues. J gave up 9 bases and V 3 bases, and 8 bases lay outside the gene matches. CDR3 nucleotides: TGCAGTGCTAGGTTTACAGGGGTAGTGCAGTACTTC. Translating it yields CSARFTGVVQYF.

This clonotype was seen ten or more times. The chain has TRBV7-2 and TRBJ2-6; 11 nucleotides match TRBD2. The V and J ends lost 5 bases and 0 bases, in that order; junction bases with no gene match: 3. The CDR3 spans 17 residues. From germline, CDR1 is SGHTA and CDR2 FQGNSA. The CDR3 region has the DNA TGTGCCAGCAGCCGGACTAGCGGGTACTCTGGGGCCAACGTCCTGACTTTC. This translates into CASSRTSGYSGANVLTF.